Listed here is a single T cell receptor beta chain. This sample stems from a study of identical twins. TCRdb recomputed calls from the 5' RACE reads with MiXCR, one row per CDR3 protein. Here the sample spans 1.5 million to 2 million distinct CDR3 sequences, around 33% being singletons. Germline loops: CDR1 DFQATT, CDR2 SNEGSKA (reference sequence). CDR3 size: 13 residues. The germline V and J ends were trimmed by 6 bases and 3 bases, with 12 bases remaining between them. The receptor's source is a newborn girl in good health. The V call is TRBV20-1, the J call TRBJ1-5, with D possibly being TRBD1 (6 bases). Sequencing used cord blood. The chain's CDR3 is CSAWTAPNQPQHF. CDR3 sequence (DNA): TGCAGTGCCTGGACAGCTCCCAATCAGCCCCAGCATTTT.